This is a list of T cell receptor beta chains from one sample in a study of blood T cell repertoires in COVID-19. The method was immunoSEQ multiplex PCR; TCRdb's version includes in-frame clones alone and lacks a portion of them. The sample carries just over 65,000 clones, nearly 90% recorded once. Material: peripheral blood. Every receptor here comes from a man aged 55-75 years with acute or convalescent COVID-19. The CDR3 runs from the conserved cysteine through the conserved F or W. Each record gives: D gene, CDR3 length, J gene, V gene, clone size, CDR3 DNA, CDR3 protein. A D gene is named only where the DNA matches it firmly. Only part of the rows carry a size: once, few, many, or a class if the clone is expanded.

>TRBD2|15|TRBJ2-3|TRBV4-1|.
TGCGCCAGCAGCCAACTAGCGGGGGGCCCAGATACGCAGTATTTT
CASSQLAGGPDTQYF
>.|13|TRBJ1-1|TRBV7-8|.
TGTGCCAGCAGCTTAGACTCGAACACTGAAGCTTTCTTT
CASSLDSNTEAFF
>TRBD1|14|TRBJ1-2|TRBV18|.
TGTGCCAGCTCACCTGGACAGGGGGAATATGGCTACACCTTC
CASSPGQGEYGYTF
>TRBD1|15|TRBJ2-7|TRBV24-1|.
TGTGCCACCAGTGATCTGGACAGGGGCAACTCCGAGCAGTACTTC
CATSDLDRGNSEQYF
>.|15|TRBJ1-1|TRBV12-5|.
TGTGCTAGTGGTTTGTGGGGGCGTGGGAACACTGAAGCTTTCTTT
CASGLWGRGNTEAFF
>.|15|TRBJ1-3|TRBV9|.
TGTGCCAGCAGCGTTACAGGAACCTCTGGAAACACCATATATTTT
CASSVTGTSGNTIYF
>.|12|TRBJ1-2|TRBV30|.
TGTGCCTGGAAGGCTCAGGGCTATGGCTACACCTTC
CAWKAQGYGYTF
>TRBD1|16|TRBJ2-5|TRBV5-6|.
TGTGCCAGCAGCTTGGGGGGACAGGGGACGCAAGAGACCCAGTACTTC
CASSLGGQGTQETQYF
>.|15|TRBJ2-7|TRBV7-9|.
TGTGCCAGCAGCCCCCTTGCGGGGTCTCGCTACGAGCAGTACTTC
CASSPLAGSRYEQYF
>.|13|TRBJ2-3|TRBV14|.
TGTGCCAGCAGCCTGATGAGAACAGATACGCAGTATTTT
CASSLMRTDTQYF
>.|16|TRBJ1-5|TRBV15|few
TGTGCCACCAGCAGAGGTCGCAGGGGCAGCAATCAGCCCCAGCATTTT
CATSRGRRGSNQPQHF
>TRBD1|15|TRBJ2-1|TRBV5-1|once
TGCGCCAGCAGCGACGGGACAGGGTCCTACAATGAGCAGTTCTTC
CASSDGTGSYNEQFF
>TRBD1|12|TRBJ1-1|TRBV6-5|.
TGTGCCAGCTCGACAGGGGGCACTGAAGCTTTCTTT
CASSTGGTEAFF
>.|15|TRBJ1-4|TRBV7-2|.
TGTGCCAGCAGCTTAGTAGGGGGGGGCGATGAAAAACTGTTTTTT
CASSLVGGGDEKLFF
>.|17|TRBJ1-6|TRBV5-6|.
TGTGCCAGCAGCTTCGGTCAGGTGATAGAAGTTGGTTCACCCCTCCACTTT
CASSFGQVIEVGSPLHF
>TRBD1|15|TRBJ1-3|TRBV2|.
TGTGCCAGCAGTGACAGGGGGCGCGCTGGAAACACCATATATTTT
CASSDRGRAGNTIYF
>.|14|TRBJ1-4|TRBV7-9|.
TGTGCCAGCAGCGCAGGACAGTACAATGAAAAACTGTTTTTT
CASSAGQYNEKLFF
>TRBD1|15|TRBJ1-5|TRBV6-5|.
TGTGCCAGCTCTTTTTCGGGACAGGGGAATCAGCCCCAGCATTTT
CASSFSGQGNQPQHF
>.|16|TRBJ1-2|TRBV7-6|.
TGTGCCAGCAGCTTAGCAAGACCTGGACTTAACTATGGCTACACCTTC
CASSLARPGLNYGYTF
>.|17|TRBJ2-3|TRBV30|.
TGTGCCTGGCTCGGTGTGGGCGAAACCTCTAGCACAGATACGCAGTATTTT
CAWLGVGETSSTDTQYF
>.|14|TRBJ2-7|TRBV7-9|few
TGTGCCAGCAGCCTTCCTGGCGGACTCTACGAGCAGTACTTC
CASSLPGGLYEQYF
>.|17|TRBJ1-6|TRBV27|few
TGTGCCAGCAGTTTATCCGGGCAGGGCGTAAATAATTCACCCCTCCACTTT
CASSLSGQGVNNSPLHF
>.|19|TRBJ1-5|TRBV6-6|few
TGTGCCAGCAGTCCCCCGGGCCCGGGACTTACCGACGGGAATCAGCCCCAGCATTTT
CASSPPGPGLTDGNQPQHF
>.|14|TRBJ1-2|TRBV2|.
TGTGCCAGCAGTGCGGGACAAATAAACTATGGCTACACCTTC
CASSAGQINYGYTF
>.|14|TRBJ1-4|TRBV6-6|.
TGTGCCAGCAGCCCTCGGACAGAAAATGAAAAACTGTTTTTT
CASSPRTENEKLFF
>.|11|TRBJ1-2|TRBV3-1/TRBV3-2|.
TGTGCCAGCAGCCAACTGACTGACTACACCTTC
CASSQLTDYTF
>TRBD1|14|TRBJ1-6|TRBV7-9|.
TGTGCCAGCAGCTTGAAGACAGGGAATTCACCCCTCCACTTT
CASSLKTGNSPLHF
>.|13|TRBJ1-6|TRBV7-2|.
TGTGCCAGCAGCTTTCCAGGAAATTCACCCCTCCACTTT
CASSFPGNSPLHF
>TRBD1|15|TRBJ1-5|TRBV19|.
TGTGCCAGTAGTACCAGGGGGACGGGCAATCAGCCCCAGCATTTT
CASSTRGTGNQPQHF
>TRBD2|15|TRBJ2-2|TRBV3-1/TRBV3-2|.
TGTGCCAGCAGCCGCGGGAGATTGTACACCGGGGAGCTGTTTTTT
CASSRGRLYTGELFF
>TRBD1|12|TRBJ1-1|TRBV12-5|.
TGTGCTAGTGGTCCGGGACAGACCGAAGCTTTCTTT
CASGPGQTEAFF
>.|15|TRBJ1-5|TRBV3-1/TRBV3-2|.
TGTGCCAGCAGCCAAGGACAGAATAGCAATCAGCCCCAGCATTTT
CASSQGQNSNQPQHF
>.|15|TRBJ1-1|TRBV5-1|once
TGCGCCAGCAGCTTGGGAAGTTACTTGAACACTGAAGCTTTCTTT
CASSLGSYLNTEAFF
>.|14|TRBJ1-2|TRBV6-5|.
TGTGCCAGCACCTTAGACATGATCAACTATGGCTACACCTTC
CASTLDMINYGYTF
>TRBD1|17|TRBJ2-7|TRBV19|.
TGTGCCAGTAGTATGAAAGGGACAGGGGCTCCAACCTACGAGCAGTACTTC
CASSMKGTGAPTYEQYF
>TRBD1|14|TRBJ1-5|TRBV6-5|.
TGTGCCAGCACCGAGACAGGGCTAAATCAGCCCCAGCATTTT
CASTETGLNQPQHF
>TRBD1|14|TRBJ1-1|TRBV7-2|.
TGTGCCAGCAGCTTAAACAGGGGGAACACTGAAGCTTTCTTT
CASSLNRGNTEAFF
>.|14|TRBJ2-7|TRBV6-1|few
TGTGCCAGCAGTGAAGGTTCTACAGGGTTGGAGCAGTACTTC
CASSEGSTGLEQYF
>.|12|TRBJ1-6|TRBV3-1/TRBV3-2|.
TGTGCCAGCAGCCAAGATACTAGACCCCTCCACTTT
CASSQDTRPLHF
>.|13|TRBJ1-1|TRBV5-1|once
TGCGCCAGCAGGTCGGTCGTGAACACTGAAGCTTTCTTT
CASRSVVNTEAFF
>.|16|TRBJ1-1|TRBV27|.
TGTGCCAGCAGTCCTGGTTGGGTCATATGGGAGACTGAAGCTTTCTTT
CASSPGWVIWETEAFF
>.|15|TRBJ1-6|TRBV6-5|.
TGTGCCAGCAGTTTCCAGGGTCTCGATAATTCACCCCTCCACTTT
CASSFQGLDNSPLHF
>TRBD1|15|TRBJ1-2|TRBV27|.
TGTGCCAGCAGTGAGGAGTACAGGGGGAACGGTGGCTACACCTTC
CASSEEYRGNGGYTF
>.|13|TRBJ2-7|TRBV15|.
TGTGCCACCCAACCTGCGTCGAGGTACGAGCAGTACTTC
CATQPASRYEQYF
>.|11|TRBJ1-1|TRBV27|.
TGTGCCAGCTACGGACAGTTTGAAGCTTTCTTT
CASYGQFEAFF
>TRBD2|15|TRBJ2-3|TRBV5-4|.
TGTGCCAGCAGCGGAGCGGGGGCCAGCACAGATACGCAGTATTTT
CASSGAGASTDTQYF
>TRBD1|15|TRBJ1-1|TRBV5-4|.
TGTGCCAGCAGCTTGAAGGACAGGTGGGGAACTGAAGCTTTCTTT
CASSLKDRWGTEAFF
>.|15|TRBJ2-3|TRBV10-3|.
TGTGCCATCAGTGAGCAAACAAGAAGCACAGATACGCAGTATTTT
CAISEQTRSTDTQYF
>.|17|TRBJ1-1|TRBV10-2|.
TGCGCCAGCAGTGAGCCAATCATGGGGGGGATGAACACTGAAGCTTTCTTT
CASSEPIMGGMNTEAFF
>TRBD1|15|TRBJ1-5|TRBV19|.
TGTGCCAGTAGCCCCAGGGGGGCCCTTGGGCAGCCCCAGCATTTT
CASSPRGALGQPQHF
>.|13|TRBJ2-7|TRBV12-3/TRBV12-4|.
TGTGCCAGCAGTTTACACGGCAGGGACGAGCAGTACTTC
CASSLHGRDEQYF
>.|13|TRBJ1-1|TRBV7-9|.
TGTGCCAGCAGCTCTACCTGGAACACTGAAGCTTTCTTT
CASSSTWNTEAFF